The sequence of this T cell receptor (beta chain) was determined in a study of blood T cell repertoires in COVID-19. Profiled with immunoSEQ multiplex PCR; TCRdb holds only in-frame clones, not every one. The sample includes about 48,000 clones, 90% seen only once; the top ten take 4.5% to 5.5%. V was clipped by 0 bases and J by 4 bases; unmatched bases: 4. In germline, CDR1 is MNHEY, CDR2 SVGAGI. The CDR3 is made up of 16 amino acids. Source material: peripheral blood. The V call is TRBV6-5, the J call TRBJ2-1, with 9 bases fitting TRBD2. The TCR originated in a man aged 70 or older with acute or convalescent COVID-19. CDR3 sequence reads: CASSYSGTSLYNEQFF. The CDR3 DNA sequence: TGTGCCAGCAGTTACTCCGGGACTAGCCTATACAATGAGCAGTTCTTC.